The present T cell receptor beta chain was sequenced within a study of T cells expressing NK-cell markers. About the study: One of eight sequenced donors was HCMV-seronegative; the other seven were seropositive. Findings of the study overall: In several donors, dominant clonotypes made up about 28.3-65% of CD3+CD56-NKG2C+ cells. CD8+ T cells in 5 or 6 donors included dominant NKG2C+ clonotypes at 1.0-7.0%.

CDR3 length equals 16 residues. The germline V gene encodes CDR1 SGHTA and CDR2 FQGNSA. It was by 5'RACE template switching with UMIs that TCR beta cDNA was made. TCRdb re-called the 5' RACE reads; every CDR3 protein appears as one record, without DNA. The sample spans a few hundred thousand distinct CDR3 sequences; the ten largest clones claim around 0.42%. Note on this clonotype: The antigen remains unidentified.

Sequences were obtained from blood T cells: a sorted CD56 or NKG2C T cell subset, CD4+ or CD8+ T cells, or bulk PBMC T cells (not recorded which). The chain uses TRBV7-2 and TRBJ2-5; lacking DNA, the TRBD1 call made by TCRdb goes unchecked. The receptor's source is a man aged 18 to 29 in good health. This chain's CDR3 is CASSLFRGTGLETQYF. The entire variable domain, with the rest obtained from reference TRBV7-2 and TRBJ2-5, is as follows: GAGVSQSPSNKVTEKGKDVELRCDPISGHTALYWYRQSLGQGLEFLIYFQGNSAPDKSGLPSDRFSAERTGGSVSTLTIQRTQQEDSAVYLCASSLFRGTGLETQYFGPGTRLLVL.